This passage covers 32 T cell receptor beta chains from one sample sequenced in a study of blood T cell repertoires in COVID-19. The protocol was immunoSEQ multiplex PCR, while the TCRdb copy is restricted to in-frame clones and leaves out a portion. The table includes about 240,000 clones, roughly 85% detected once. Sequencing was carried out using PBMCs or T cells enriched from blood (not recorded which). The receptors were sampled from a woman aged 40 to 55 who had been exposed to COVID-19.

The chain uses TRBV30 and TRBJ1-6, with no clear D. This CDR3 has 15 amino acids. Germline V gives CDR1 GTSNPN, CDR2 SVGIG (reference sequence). Trimming cost V 8 bases and J 2 bases, with 16 bases left between them. CDR3 in amino acids: CAETAGSPYNSPLHF. For the CDR3, the DNA is TGTGCCGAGACCGCCGGGAGCCCCTATAATTCACCCCTCCACTTT.

The chain uses TRBV27 and TRBJ2-1; D gene ambiguous. Deletions cut 2 bases from V and 5 bases from J, with 7 bases between. The CDR3 is 13 residues long. Germline V gene lookup returns CDR1 MNHEY and CDR2 SMNVEV (reference sequence). The CDR3 protein is CASSLQTNNEQFF. In nucleotides, the CDR3 is TGTGCCAGCAGTTTACAGACAAACAATGAGCAGTTCTTC.

There are a few counts of this clone. The chain combines TRBV19 with TRBJ1-2; D is ambiguous. This CDR3 contains 14 residues. Germline values: CDR1 LNHDA, CDR2 SQIVND (reference sequence). Trimming stripped 3 bases from V and 5 bases from J, with 13 bases between. The chain's CDR3 is CASSIDGGRYGYTF. DNA of the CDR3: TGTGCCAGTAGTATCGACGGTGGGAGGTATGGCTACACCTTC.

The chain joins TRBV7-8 to TRBJ1-1; D not resolved. Deletions cut 5 bases from V and 3 bases from J, with 13 bases between. This CDR3 has 14 residues. Germline V gene data show CDR1 as SGHVS and CDR2 as FQNEAQ. CDR3 amino acids: CASSTRQLDTEAFF. The CDR3 region has the DNA TGTGCCAGCAGCACCCGACAACTGGACACTGAAGCTTTCTTT.

V usage is TRBV29-1 and J usage is TRBJ2-5, with a possible D match to TRBD2 (6 bases). V was pared by 4 bases and J by 3 bases, with 9 bases between. The germline V gene has CDR1 SQVTM and CDR2 ANQGSEA. This CDR3 is 12 amino acids long. Written as DNA, the CDR3 is TGCAGCGTTGGGACTATGGAAGAGACCCAGTACTTC. Its protein product is CSVGTMEETQYF.

This chain links TRBV9 with TRBJ1-2; D remains unclear. V was trimmed by 0 bases and J by 6 bases, leaving 12 bases between them. The CDR3 contains 14 residues. The germline V gene has CDR1 SGDLS and CDR2 YYNGEE. CDR3 bases: TGTGCCAGCAGCGTAGGCGTAGGAGCGAATGGCTACACCTTC. This codes for CASSVGVGANGYTF.

The chain employs TRBV11-2 and TRBJ1-4, with a weak D call TRBD1 (5 bases). The germline CDR1 and CDR2 sequences are SGHAT and FQNNGV. The CDR3 extends over 17 amino acids. The ends were cut back, 4 bases at V and 0 bases at J, with 15 bases in the middle. CDR3 DNA sequence: TGTGCCAGCAGCTATCGACGGGGGACTGCAACTAATGAAAAACTGTTTTTT. This encodes CASSYRRGTATNEKLFF.

This clone was seen more than once but under ten times. The V gene is TRBV12-5, the J gene TRBJ2-1, with 7 bases identical to TRBD2. With V trimmed by 1 base and J by 0 bases, 6 bases remained unmatched. This CDR3 has 17 residues. Germline V lookup: CDR1 LGHNT, CDR2 FRNRAP. CDR3 in amino acids: CASGLGWSGGSYNEQFF. Written as DNA, the CDR3 is TGTGCTAGTGGTTTGGGGTGGTCGGGGGGCTCCTACAATGAGCAGTTCTTC.

J is TRBJ1-2 and V is TRBV7-2; D unresolved. Deletions cut 2 bases from V and 6 bases from J, with 13 bases between. This CDR3 has 14 residues. The V gene's germline CDR1 is SGHTA and CDR2 FQGNSA. The CDR3 sequence: CASSLYSNQDGYTF. The CDR3 bases are TGTGCCAGCAGCTTATATAGTAATCAGGATGGCTACACCTTC.

The chain joins TRBV2 to TRBJ2-3, with 10 bases aligning to TRBD2. Germline CDR1 is SNHLY and CDR2 is FYNNEI. This CDR3 spans 16 amino acids. The junction had 5 bases not matched to a gene; V was cut back by 2 bases and J by 3 bases. The CDR3 nucleotides read TGTGCCAGCAGTGAAATGCTAGCGGGGGTTACAGATACGCAGTATTTT. Translating gives CASSEMLAGVTDTQYF.

The sample holds one count of this clone. The chain has TRBV11-3 and TRBJ1-6; 9 positions agree with TRBD1. Per the germline V gene, CDR1 is SGHNT and CDR2 is YENEEA. V was clipped by 4 bases and J by 7 bases; unmatched bases: 5. This CDR3 contains 15 residues. CDR3 bases: TGTGCCAGCAGCTCAGGACAGGGGAGGAATTCACCCCTCCACTTT. Amino acid sequence: CASSSGQGRNSPLHF.

V gene TRBV20-1 combines with J gene TRBJ2-1; TRBD2 might be the D (5 bases). V lost 3 bases and J 4 bases, leaving 16 bases between the germline ends. CDR1 DFQATT and CDR2 SNEGSKA come from the germline V gene (reference sequence). The CDR3 extends over 15 amino acids. The CDR3 sequence is CSASFWEKSYNEQFF. The CDR3 nucleotides are TGCAGTGCTAGTTTTTGGGAGAAGTCTTACAATGAGCAGTTCTTC.

This rearrangement joins TRBV4-2 to TRBJ2-5; no definite D call. The CDR3 has 14 residues. Trimming took 4 bases from V and 5 from J, leaving 14 bases between them. The V gene's germline CDR1 is LGHNA and CDR2 YNFKEQ. The CDR3 DNA sequence: TGTGCCAGCAGCCCCCCTCCGGGTAGGGAGACCCAGTACTTC. It encodes CASSPPPGRETQYF.

The chain uses TRBV7-2 and TRBJ1-6, with TRBD1 as a possible D gene (6 bases). This CDR3 spans 13 amino acids. V was trimmed by 8 bases and J by 13 bases, leaving 18 bases between them. Germline V gene sequence: CDR1 SGHTA, CDR2 FQGNSA. The CDR3 loop reads CASSDSLRIPLHF. As DNA, the CDR3 is TGTGCCAGCTCGGACAGCCTACGGATTCCCCTCCACTTT.

The gene calls are TRBV7-9 and TRBJ2-7; D is unresolved. CDR1 SEHNR and CDR2 FQNEAQ come from the germline V gene (reference sequence). CDR3 length equals 12 residues. Trimming shortened V by 5 bases and J by 5 bases, and 10 bases separated the two germline ends. The CDR3 spells CASSPVRDEQYF. CDR3 nucleotide sequence: TGTGCCAGCAGCCCCGTCCGAGACGAGCAGTACTTC.

This chain connects TRBV5-1 to TRBJ2-3, with 9 positions matching TRBD1. The CDR3 runs to 15 residues. From germline, CDR1 is SGHRS and CDR2 YFSETQ. The V segment lost 4 bases and the J segment 2 bases; nucleotides outside the gene matches: 5. The CDR3: CASSLGDRATDTQYF. Here the CDR3 DNA reads TGCGCCAGCAGCCTGGGGGACAGGGCCACAGATACGCAGTATTTT.

This clone was observed a single time. The chain is built from TRBV6-5 and TRBJ2-7; the match to TRBD1 covers 7 bases. Looked up from germline, CDR1 is MNHEY and CDR2 is SVGAGI. This CDR3 region has 13 residues. J gave up 4 bases and V 7 bases, and 7 bases lay outside the gene matches. The CDR3 region has the DNA TGTGCCAGCATCAGGGGGAGTCTATACGAGCAGTACTTC. Translated, it gives CASIRGSLYEQYF.

The chain combines TRBV30 with TRBJ1-2, with no clear D. V lost 4 bases, J lost 3 bases, and 15 bases lay in between. CDR1 and CDR2 from the germline V gene are GTSNPN and SVGIG (reference sequence). The CDR3 runs 14 residues. CDR3 in amino acids: CAWNIVTPYYGYTF. CDR3 nucleotide sequence: TGTGCCTGGAATATAGTGACACCATACTATGGCTACACCTTC. The full variable domain, completed using reference TRBV30 and TRBJ1-2, is SQTIHQWPATLVQPVGSPLSLECTVEGTSNPNLYWYRQAAGRGLQLLFYSVGIGQISSEVPQNLSASRPQDRQFILSSKKLLLSDSGFYLCAWNIVTPYYGYTFGSGTRLTVV.

V is TRBV5-4 and J is TRBJ1-2; TRBD1 matches 9 bases. Trimming at V came to 3 bases and at J to 1 base, leaving 4 bases not matched to a gene. Germline V gives CDR1 SGHNT, CDR2 YYREEE (reference sequence). The CDR3 loop spans 15 amino acids. CDR3 DNA sequence: TGTGCCAGCAGCTCCGGACAGGGGCATAACTATGGCTACACCTTC. This gives the protein CASSSGQGHNYGYTF.

The chain combines TRBV18 with TRBJ2-1, with 15 bases identical to TRBD2. V was pared by 3 bases and J by 4 bases, with 7 bases of the junction left unmatched. Germline loops: CDR1 KGHSH, CDR2 LQKENI. The CDR3 is 18 residues long. CDR3 nucleotide sequence: TGTGCCAGCTCACCTGGGACTAGCGGGGGGATAAGGTACAATGAGCAGTTCTTC. Protein: CASSPGTSGGIRYNEQFF.

This clone was seen once. This rearrangement joins TRBV13 to TRBJ2-7, with a possible D match to TRBD1 (5 bases). The CDR3 runs to 15 residues. Germline CDR1 PRHDT, CDR2 FYEKMQ (reference sequence). V was trimmed by 0 bases and J by 1 base, leaving 10 bases between them. CDR3 sequence (DNA): TGTGCCAGCAGCTTAGGGTCGACAGCTTCCTACGAGCAGTACTTC. The encoded protein is CASSLGSTASYEQYF. Variable domain in full (rest from reference TRBV13 and TRBJ2-7): AAGVIQSPRHLIKEKRETATLKCYPIPRHDTVYWYQQGPGQDPQFLISFYEKMQSDKGSIPDRFSAQQFSDYHSELNMSSLELGDSALYFCASSLGSTASYEQYFGPGTRLTVT.

V and J are TRBV9 and TRBJ2-3; the match to TRBD2 covers 9 bases. V lost 1 base and J lost 1; bases outside the gene matches: 4. The CDR3 runs to 16 residues. CDR1 SGDLS and CDR2 YYNGEE come from the germline V gene. CDR3 nucleotides: TGTGCCAGCAGCGTACAGGCTAGCGGGGGCACAGATACGCAGTATTTT. As protein: CASSVQASGGTDTQYF.

The table lists this clone with a few counts. This chain joins TRBV6-1 and TRBJ2-3; 10 bases align to TRBD2. CDR3 length: 19 residues. With V trimmed by 4 bases and J by 0 bases, 13 bases remained unmatched. The V gene's germline CDR1 is MNHNS and CDR2 SASEGT. The DNA of the CDR3 is TGTGCCAGCAGTGTGCAACTAGCGGGGCTCGTCAAAAGCACAGATACGCAGTATTTT. The encoded protein is CASSVQLAGLVKSTDTQYF.

This chain links TRBV10-3 with TRBJ2-7, with 8 bases matching TRBD2. The CDR3 has 19 residues. With 0 bases clipped from V and 1 base from J, the junction kept 14 bases outside the gene matches. Germline V CDR1 and CDR2: ENHRY, SYGVKD. CDR3 DNA sequence: TGTGCCATCAGTGAGTCGATTCTAACTAGCGGCGGATCATCCTACGAGCAGTACTTC. This encodes CAISESILTSGGSSYEQYF.

This clone has ten or more counts. The rearrangement uses TRBV7-9 and TRBJ1-2, with 9 positions matching TRBD1. There are 17 residues in the CDR3. V shed 1 base, J shed 7 bases, and the junction held 13 bases outside the gene matches. Germline loops: CDR1 SEHNR, CDR2 FQNEAQ (reference sequence). CDR3 in amino acids: CASSLDGIGTGRGGYTF. CDR3 DNA sequence: TGTGCCAGCAGCTTAGACGGCATCGGGACAGGGAGGGGTGGCTACACCTTC.

DNA of the CDR3: TGTGCCATCACCGACAGTCAATTGAACACTGAAGCTTTCTTT. This translates into CAITDSQLNTEAFF. The gene calls are TRBV10-3 and TRBJ1-1; tentative D call: TRBD1 (5 bases). The CDR3 totals 14 residues. Trimming stripped 7 bases from V and 0 bases from J, with 12 bases between. Germline V gene data show CDR1 as ENHRY and CDR2 as SYGVKD.

The gene calls are TRBV6-2 or TRBV6-3 and TRBJ2-2; 7 nucleotides match TRBD1. Germline CDR1 and CDR2: MNHEY and SVGEGT. The V segment lost 5 bases and the J segment 2 bases; nucleotides outside the gene matches: 8. This CDR3 has 16 amino acids. CDR3 nucleotide sequence: TGTGCCAGCAGTCCCTCCGGGACAGTTAACACCGGGGAGCTGTTTTTT. Protein sequence: CASSPSGTVNTGELFF.

The chain uses TRBV19 and TRBJ1-1; 7 nucleotides match TRBD1. The V and J ends lost 5 bases and 4 bases, in that order; junction bases with no gene match: 7. This CDR3 is built from 14 residues. Germline V CDR1 and CDR2: LNHDA, SQIVND (reference sequence). CDR3 in DNA: TGTGCCAGTAGTTCAAAACAGGGGAGCACTGAAGCTTTCTTT. Amino acid sequence: CASSSKQGSTEAFF.

The rearrangement links TRBV19 to TRBJ1-1; 8 bases map to TRBD1. V shed 4 bases and J 4 bases; nucleotides not matched to a gene: 5. Germline CDR1 LNHDA, CDR2 SQIVND (reference sequence). The CDR3 is 14 residues long. For the CDR3, the DNA is TGTGCCAGTAGTAATTACAGGGGGTTCACTGAAGCTTTCTTT. This gives the protein CASSNYRGFTEAFF.

The rearrangement links TRBV18 to TRBJ1-5, with 11 bases identical to TRBD1. Looked up from germline, CDR1 is KGHSH and CDR2 is LQKENI. Trimming at V came to 3 bases and at J to 5 bases, leaving 3 bases not matched to a gene. The CDR3 sequence is 15 residues long. The CDR3 nucleotides read TGTGCCAGCTCACCCGGGACAGGGGGGTATCAGCCCCAGCATTTT. Encoded protein: CASSPGTGGYQPQHF.

The V gene is TRBV27, the J gene TRBJ2-3; a possible D gene is TRBD1 (5 bases). The CDR3 is 14 residues long. The germline gives CDR1 MNHEY, CDR2 SMNVEV (reference sequence). V gave up 3 bases and J gave up 2 bases, with 9 bases separating them. Here the CDR3 reads CASSLGGATDTQYF. The CDR3 nucleotides are TGTGCCAGCAGTTTGGGTGGGGCCACAGATACGCAGTATTTT.

The chain recombines TRBV12-3 or TRBV12-4 with TRBJ1-2; D is perhaps TRBD1 (6 bases). Trimming pared 6 bases from V and 3 bases from J, leaving 11 bases between. The CDR3 consists of 13 residues. The CDR3: CASRPDSYYGYTF. The CDR3 DNA is TGTGCCAGCAGACCGGACAGTTACTATGGCTACACCTTC.